This T cell receptor beta chain appears in the sequencing data of a study of OX40 agonist ivuxolimab in advanced cancers. Study overall: Enrollees could have had prior anti-PD-1, anti-PD-L1 or anti-CTLA-4 therapy, which 40% to 45% had received.

Method: immunoSEQ multiplex PCR; TCRdb's copy keeps in-frame clones and lacks some. The sample consists of around 7,000 clones, 75% to 85% of them appearing once. The table lists this clone with a few counts. Its antigen is not known. V shed 5 bases and J 2 bases; nucleotides not matched to a gene: 6. From germline, CDR1 is SGHVS and CDR2 FQNEAQ. There are 15 residues in the CDR3. Whole-study findings and limits: The study observed clonal expansion of CD4+ and CD8+ blood T cells by week 6 at 0.1 to 3.0 mg/kg. Partial responders at 0.1-3.0 mg/kg had among the lowest clonal expansion. CD8+ T cells (on average) carried more expanded clones than CD4+ T cells.

This clonotype was sampled from an adult with an advanced solid tumor such as melanoma, head and neck, liver or kidney cancer. This chain uses TRBV7-8 with TRBJ1-1; 9 positions agree with TRBD1. The sample here was CD4+ or CD8+ T cells sorted from blood, taken in a trial of the OX40 agonist ivuxolimab. The CDR3 DNA reads as TGTGCCAGCAGCCAGGGACAGGGAGTAAACACTGAAGCTTTCTTT. Residues: CASSQGQGVNTEAFF.